The clone carrying this TCR beta chain was counted only a few times. The antigen remains unidentified. This specimen comes from a study of blood T cells in healthy people across ages. Study results and limitations: Greater diversity and more naive CD4+ cells were seen in long-lived donors than in aged donors. Significant beta diversity loss was already apparent by age approximately 40, declining roughly linearly.

There were healthy Caucasian individuals from Russia, aged roughly 6 to 100, serving as donors. A second PCR of about 7 to 12 cycles used a sample-barcoded 5' primer and a J-beta primer mix. Each cDNA molecule received a tag from a template-switch adaptor that had 12 random nucleotides. TCRdb redid the calling of the 5' RACE reads with MiXCR, one entry per CDR3 protein. The sample has 1.5 million to 2 million distinct CDR3 sequences; approximately 30% are singletons. V dropped 5 bases and J dropped 8; count of bases not matched to a gene: 12. The CDR3 runs 15 residues. Looked up from germline, CDR1 is SGHTA and CDR2 is FQGNSA.

Sequencing was carried out using blood. The V call is TRBV7-2, the J call TRBJ2-3; 8 bases agree with TRBD2. This TCR was sampled from a woman in her 30s in good health. CDR3 amino acids: CASSPLLAGGVTQYF. The CDR3 DNA reads as TGTGCCAGCAGCCCCCTGCTGGCGGGAGGTGTTACGCAGTATTTT.